A single sample gave rise to the 2 T cell receptor beta chains below, sequenced in a study of blood T cell repertoires in COVID-19. Clones were sequenced by immunoSEQ multiplex PCR, and TCRdb holds only the in-frame ones, with some missing. The sample contains 250,000 to 300,000 clones, more than 75% of which appear only once. Input material: PBMCs or T cells enriched from blood (not recorded which). These receptors were collected from a woman aged 40 to 55 with acute COVID-19.

V is TRBV18 and J is TRBJ2-7; the match to TRBD2 covers 8 bases. The V gene's germline CDR1 is KGHSH and CDR2 LQKENI. The ends lost 4 bases at V and 11 bases at J; junction bases unmatched: 13. The CDR3 contains 14 residues. The CDR3: CASSRSAGEDGEYF. The CDR3, as DNA: TGTGCCAGCTCACGATCAGCGGGAGAGGATGGGGAGTACTTC.

The chain joins TRBV6-2 or TRBV6-3 to TRBJ2-7; 8 bases align to TRBD1. With 5 bases clipped from V and 5 bases from J, the junction kept 8 bases outside the gene matches. CDR1 and CDR2 (germline): MNHEY, SVGEGT. CDR3 length: 14 amino acids. CDR3 region: CASSRNRGSHEQYF. CDR3 in DNA: TGTGCCAGCAGTCGTAACAGGGGGAGTCACGAGCAGTACTTC.